This T cell receptor (beta chain) originates from a study of cytomegalovirus exposure and HLA in healthy donors. Study-level findings and limits: An analysis was carried out at a later point. It showed that HLA-associated TCR beta chains were more clonally expanded than equally common non-associated chains.

V lost 6 bases, J lost 4 bases, and 8 bases stayed unmatched. This CDR3 is built from 14 residues. The germline gives CDR1 MDHEN, CDR2 SYDVKM. Comments on this clone: Its specificity is unknown.

The study ran its PCR with 60 Vbeta and 13 Jbeta primers. TCRdb keeps only in-frame clones here, not all; method: immunoSEQ multiplex PCR. Of under 85,000 clones in the sample, over 70% were seen once. Input material: PBMCs. The receptor was isolated from a man in his forties in good health and CMV-seronegative. The chain couples TRBV28 to TRBJ1-1, with 7 bases matching TRBD1. CDR3 sequence (DNA): TGTGCCAGCAGATTCACAGGGGTGGGCACTGAAGCTTTCTTT. Translation gives CASRFTGVGTEAFF.